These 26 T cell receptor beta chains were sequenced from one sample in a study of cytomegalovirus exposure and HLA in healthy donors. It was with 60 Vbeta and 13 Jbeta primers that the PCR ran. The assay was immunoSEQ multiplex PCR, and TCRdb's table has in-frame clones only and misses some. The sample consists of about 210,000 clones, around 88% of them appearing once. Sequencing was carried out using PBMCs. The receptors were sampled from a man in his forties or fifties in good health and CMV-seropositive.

CDR3 in amino acids: CASSLEMTSSYEQYF. The DNA for the CDR3 is TGTGCCAGCAGCTTAGAGATGACTAGCTCCTACGAGCAGTACTTC. The chain recombines TRBV7-8 with TRBJ2-7, with D possibly matching TRBD2 (6 bases). This CDR3 has 15 residues. CDR1 is SGHVS, CDR2 FQNEAQ, per germline. V lost 1 base to trimming and J lost 0 bases, with 10 bases between them.

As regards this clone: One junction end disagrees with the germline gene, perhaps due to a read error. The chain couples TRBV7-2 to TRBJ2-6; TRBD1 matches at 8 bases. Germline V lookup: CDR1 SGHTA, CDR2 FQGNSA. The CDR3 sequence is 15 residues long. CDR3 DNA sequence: TGTGCCAGCAGCCCCGGACAGGGTGGGGCCAACGGCCTGACTTTC. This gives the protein CASSPGQGGANGLTF.

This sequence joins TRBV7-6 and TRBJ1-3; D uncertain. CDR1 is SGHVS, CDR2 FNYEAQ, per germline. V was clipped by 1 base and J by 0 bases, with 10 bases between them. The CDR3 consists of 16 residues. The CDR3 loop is CASSLGTGSSGNTIYF. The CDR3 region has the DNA TGTGCCAGCAGCTTAGGGACGGGATCCTCTGGAAACACCATATATTTT.

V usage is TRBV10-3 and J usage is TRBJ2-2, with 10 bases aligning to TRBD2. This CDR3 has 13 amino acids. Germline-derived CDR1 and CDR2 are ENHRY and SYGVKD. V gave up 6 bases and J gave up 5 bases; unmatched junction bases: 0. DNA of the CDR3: TGTGCCATCAGACTAGCGGGGACCGGGGAGCTGTTTTTT. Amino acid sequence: CAIRLAGTGELFF.

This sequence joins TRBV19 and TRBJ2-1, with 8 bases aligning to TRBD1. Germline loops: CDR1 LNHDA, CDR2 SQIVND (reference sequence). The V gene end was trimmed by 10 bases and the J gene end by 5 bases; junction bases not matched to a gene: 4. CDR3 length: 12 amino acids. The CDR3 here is CATWTGNNEQFF. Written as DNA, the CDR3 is TGTGCCACCTGGACAGGGAACAATGAGCAGTTCTTC.

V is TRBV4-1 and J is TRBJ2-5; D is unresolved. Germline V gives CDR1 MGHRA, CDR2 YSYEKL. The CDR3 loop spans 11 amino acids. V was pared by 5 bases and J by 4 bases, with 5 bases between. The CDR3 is CASSSSETQYF. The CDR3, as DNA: TGCGCCAGCAGCTCCTCAGAGACCCAGTACTTC.

CDR3 DNA sequence: TGTGCCAGCGGGAGCGGGACCGGGAAAAAGTCAGAGTACTTC. Protein sequence: CASGSGTGKKSEYF. V and J are TRBV5-4 and TRBJ2-7; 7 bases match TRBD2. J lost 11 bases, V lost 7 bases, and 18 bases had no gene match. CDR3 size: 14 residues. Germline CDR1 is SGHNT and CDR2 is YYREEE (reference sequence).

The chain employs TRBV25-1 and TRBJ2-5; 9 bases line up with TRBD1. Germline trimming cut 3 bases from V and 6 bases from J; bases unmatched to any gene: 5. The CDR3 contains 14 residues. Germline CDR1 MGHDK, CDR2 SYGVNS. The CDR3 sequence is CASSDLGTGKTQYF. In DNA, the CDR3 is TGTGCCAGCAGTGATCTTGGGACAGGGAAGACCCAGTACTTC. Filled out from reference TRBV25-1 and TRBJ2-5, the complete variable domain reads EADIYQTPRYLVIGTGKKITLECSQTMGHDKMYWYQQDPGMELHLIHYSYGVNSTEKGDLSSESTVSRIRTEHFPLTLESARPSHTSQYLCASSDLGTGKTQYFGPGTRLLVL.

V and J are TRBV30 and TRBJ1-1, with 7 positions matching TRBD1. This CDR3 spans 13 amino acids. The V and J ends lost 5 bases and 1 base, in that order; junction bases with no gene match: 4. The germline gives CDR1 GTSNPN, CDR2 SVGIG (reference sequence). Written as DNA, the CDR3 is TGTGCCTGGGACAGGGATGCGAACACTGAAGCTTTCTTT. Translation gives CAWDRDANTEAFF.

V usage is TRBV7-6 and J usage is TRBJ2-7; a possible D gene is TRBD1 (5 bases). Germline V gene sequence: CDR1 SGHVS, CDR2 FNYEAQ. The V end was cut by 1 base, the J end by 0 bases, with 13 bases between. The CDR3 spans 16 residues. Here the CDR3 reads CASSLEGRASSYEQYF. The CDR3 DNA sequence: TGTGCCAGCAGCTTAGAAGGCAGGGCCAGCTCCTACGAGCAGTACTTC.

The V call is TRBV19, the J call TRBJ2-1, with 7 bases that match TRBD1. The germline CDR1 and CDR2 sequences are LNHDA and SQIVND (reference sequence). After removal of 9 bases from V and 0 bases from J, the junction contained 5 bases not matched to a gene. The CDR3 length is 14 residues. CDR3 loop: CARDRARSYNEQFF. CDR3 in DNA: TGTGCCAGAGACAGGGCCCGCTCCTACAATGAGCAGTTCTTC.

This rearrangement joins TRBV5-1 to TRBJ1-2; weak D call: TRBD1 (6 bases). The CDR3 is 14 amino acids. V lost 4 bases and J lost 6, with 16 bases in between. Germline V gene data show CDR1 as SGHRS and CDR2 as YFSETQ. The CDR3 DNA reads TGCGCCAGCAGCCCGGAGGCGGACAGCAATGGCTACACCTTC. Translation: CASSPEADSNGYTF.

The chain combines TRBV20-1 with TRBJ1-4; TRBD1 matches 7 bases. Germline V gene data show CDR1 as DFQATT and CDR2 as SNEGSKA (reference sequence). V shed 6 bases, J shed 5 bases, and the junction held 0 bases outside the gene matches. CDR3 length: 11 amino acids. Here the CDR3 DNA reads TGCAGTGCGGGACAGAATGAAAAACTGTTTTTT. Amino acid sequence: CSAGQNEKLFF.

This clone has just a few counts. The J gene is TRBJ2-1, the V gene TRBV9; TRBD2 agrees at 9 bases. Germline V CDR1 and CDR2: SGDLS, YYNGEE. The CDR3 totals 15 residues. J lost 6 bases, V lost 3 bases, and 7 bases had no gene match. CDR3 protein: CASSASGRKGNEQFF. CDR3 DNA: TGTGCCAGCAGCGCGAGCGGGAGGAAGGGCAATGAGCAGTTCTTC.

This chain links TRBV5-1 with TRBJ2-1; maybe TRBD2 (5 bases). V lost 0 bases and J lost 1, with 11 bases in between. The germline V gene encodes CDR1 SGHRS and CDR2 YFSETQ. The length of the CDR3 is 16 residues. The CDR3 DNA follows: TGCGCCAGCAGCTTGGGGGGAGTTAGGTCCTACAATGAGCAGTTCTTC. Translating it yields CASSLGGVRSYNEQFF.

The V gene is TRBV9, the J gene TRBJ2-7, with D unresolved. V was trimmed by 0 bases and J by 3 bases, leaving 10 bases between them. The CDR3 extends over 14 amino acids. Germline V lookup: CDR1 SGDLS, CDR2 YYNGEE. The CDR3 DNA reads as TGTGCCAGCAGCGTAGGAGGCACTGACTACGAGCAGTACTTC. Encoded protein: CASSVGGTDYEQYF. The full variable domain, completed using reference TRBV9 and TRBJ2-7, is DSGVTQTPKHLITATGQRVTLRCSPRSGDLSVYWYQQSLDQGLQFLIQYYNGEERAKGNILERFSAQQFPDLHSELNLSSLELGDSALYFCASSVGGTDYEQYFGPGTRLTVT.

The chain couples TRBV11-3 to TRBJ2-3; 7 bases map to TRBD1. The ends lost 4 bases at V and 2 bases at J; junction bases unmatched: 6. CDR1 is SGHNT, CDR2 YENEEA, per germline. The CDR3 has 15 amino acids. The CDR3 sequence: CASSSGDSSTDTQYF. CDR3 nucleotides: TGTGCCAGCAGCTCCGGGGACAGCTCCACAGATACGCAGTATTTT.

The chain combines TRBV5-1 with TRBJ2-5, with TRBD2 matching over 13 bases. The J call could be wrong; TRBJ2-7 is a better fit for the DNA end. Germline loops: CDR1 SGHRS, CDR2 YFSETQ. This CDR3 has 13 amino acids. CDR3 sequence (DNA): TGCGCCAGCAACGGACTAGCGGGAGTCGAGCAGTACTTC. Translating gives CASNGLAGVEQYF.

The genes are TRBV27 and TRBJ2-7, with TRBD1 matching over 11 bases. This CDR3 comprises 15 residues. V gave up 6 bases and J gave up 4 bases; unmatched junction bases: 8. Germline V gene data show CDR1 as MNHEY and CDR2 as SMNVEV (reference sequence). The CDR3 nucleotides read TGTGCCAGCAGGGCTCCCGGGACAGGGGGGTACGAGCAGTACTTC. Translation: CASRAPGTGGYEQYF.

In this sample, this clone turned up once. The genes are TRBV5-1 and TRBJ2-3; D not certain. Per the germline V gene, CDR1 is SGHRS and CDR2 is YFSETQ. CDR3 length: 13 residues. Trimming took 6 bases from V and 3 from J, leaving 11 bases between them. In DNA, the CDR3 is TGCGCCAGCACCTCAAGTGAGACAGATACGCAGTATTTT. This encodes CASTSSETDTQYF.

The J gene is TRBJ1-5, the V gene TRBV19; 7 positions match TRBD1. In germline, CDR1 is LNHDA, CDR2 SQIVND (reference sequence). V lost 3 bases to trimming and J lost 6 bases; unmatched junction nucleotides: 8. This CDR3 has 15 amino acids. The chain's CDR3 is CASSIGQGVGQPQHF. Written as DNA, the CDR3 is TGTGCCAGTAGTATTGGGCAGGGGGTGGGTCAGCCCCAGCATTTT.

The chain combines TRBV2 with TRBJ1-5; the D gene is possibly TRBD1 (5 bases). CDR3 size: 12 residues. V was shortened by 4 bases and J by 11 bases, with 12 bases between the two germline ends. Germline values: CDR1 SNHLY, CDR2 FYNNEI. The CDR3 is CASSGQPVSQHF. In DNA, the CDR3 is TGTGCCAGCAGTGGACAGCCTGTGTCCCAGCATTTT.

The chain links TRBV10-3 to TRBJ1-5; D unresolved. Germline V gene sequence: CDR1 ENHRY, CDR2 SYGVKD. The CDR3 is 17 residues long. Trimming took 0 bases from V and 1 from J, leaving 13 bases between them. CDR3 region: CAISESVVSRSNQPQHF. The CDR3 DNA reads TGTGCCATCAGTGAGTCAGTCGTCTCGCGGAGCAATCAGCCCCAGCATTTT.

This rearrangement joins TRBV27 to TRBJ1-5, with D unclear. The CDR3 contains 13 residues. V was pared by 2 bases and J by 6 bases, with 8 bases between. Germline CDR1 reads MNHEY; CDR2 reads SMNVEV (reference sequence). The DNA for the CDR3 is TGTGCCAGCAGTTTAGTGAGAGGTCAGCCCCAGCATTTT. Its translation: CASSLVRGQPQHF.

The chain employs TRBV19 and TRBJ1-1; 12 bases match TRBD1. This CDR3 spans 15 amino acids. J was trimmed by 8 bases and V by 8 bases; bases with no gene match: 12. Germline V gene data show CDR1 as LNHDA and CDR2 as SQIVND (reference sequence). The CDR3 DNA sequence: TGTGCCAGTCGGGACAGGGGGCAGCAGAATGCAGAAGCTTTCTTT. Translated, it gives CASRDRGQQNAEAFF. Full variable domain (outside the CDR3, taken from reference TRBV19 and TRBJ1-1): DGGITQSPKYLFRKEGQNVTLSCEQNLNHDAMYWYRQDPGQGLRLIYYSQIVNDFQKGDIAEGYSVSREKKESFPLTVTSAQKNPTAFYLCASRDRGQQNAEAFFGQGTRLTVV.

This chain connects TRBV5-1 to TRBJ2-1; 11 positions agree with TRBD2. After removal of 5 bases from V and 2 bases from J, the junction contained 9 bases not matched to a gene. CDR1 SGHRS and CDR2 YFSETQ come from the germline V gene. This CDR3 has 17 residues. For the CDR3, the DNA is TGCGCCAGCAGTCCTTCTAGCGGGAGGTTGACCTACAATGAGCAGTTCTTC. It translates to CASSPSSGRLTYNEQFF. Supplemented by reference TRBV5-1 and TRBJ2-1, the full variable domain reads KAGVTQTPRYLIKTRGQQVTLSCSPISGHRSVSWYQQTPGQGLQFLFEYFSETQRNKGNFPGRFSGRQFSNSRSEMNVSTLELGDSALYLCASSPSSGRLTYNEQFFGPGTRLTVL.